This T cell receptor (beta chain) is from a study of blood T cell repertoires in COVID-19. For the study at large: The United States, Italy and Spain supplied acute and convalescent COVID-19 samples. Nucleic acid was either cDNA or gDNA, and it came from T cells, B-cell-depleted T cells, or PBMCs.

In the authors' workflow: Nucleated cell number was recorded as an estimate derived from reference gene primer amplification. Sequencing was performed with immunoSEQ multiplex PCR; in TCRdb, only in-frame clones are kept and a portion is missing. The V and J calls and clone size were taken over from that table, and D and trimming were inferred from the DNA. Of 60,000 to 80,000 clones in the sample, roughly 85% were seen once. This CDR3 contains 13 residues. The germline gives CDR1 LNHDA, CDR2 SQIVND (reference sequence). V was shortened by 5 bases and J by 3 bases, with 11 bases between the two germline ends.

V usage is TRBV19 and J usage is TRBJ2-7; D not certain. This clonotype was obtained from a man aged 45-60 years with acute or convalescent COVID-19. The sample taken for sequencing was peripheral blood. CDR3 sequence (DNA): TGTGCCAGTAGTCAACTCGGGTTCTACGAGCAGTACTTC. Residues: CASSQLGFYEQYF. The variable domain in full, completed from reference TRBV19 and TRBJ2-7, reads DGGITQSPKYLFRKEGQNVTLSCEQNLNHDAMYWYRQDPGQGLRLIYYSQIVNDFQKGDIAEGYSVSREKKESFPLTVTSAQKNPTAFYLCASSQLGFYEQYFGPGTRLTVT.